The 20 T cell receptor beta chains reported below all come from one sample, sequenced in a study of long-term antiretroviral therapy in people with HIV. The run of the v3.0 immunoSEQ assay was at survey level. Measured with immunoSEQ multiplex PCR; TCRdb has only the in-frame clones, and not every one. The sample contains 13,000 or so clones, around three quarters of which appear only once. The source material was unsorted PBMCs, sampled 3.2 years before starting antiretroviral therapy. The receptors were sampled from a man aged 35 to 55 with HIV.

CDR3 DNA: TGTGCCAGCAGCTCGACTAGCGGGGGGCCGAACACCGGGGAGCTGTTTTTT. It translates to CASSSTSGGPNTGELFF. The V call is TRBV7-6, the J call TRBJ2-2; 13 nucleotides line up with TRBD2. Germline values: CDR1 SGHVS, CDR2 FNYEAQ. The junction had 2 bases not matched to a gene; V was cut back by 4 bases and J by 0 bases. The CDR3 loop spans 17 amino acids. The entire variable domain, with the rest obtained from reference TRBV7-6 and TRBJ2-2, is as follows: GAGVSQSPRYKVTKRGQDVALRCDPISGHVSLYWYRQALGQGPEFLTYFNYEAQQDKSGLPNDRFSAERPEGSISTLTIQRTEQRDSAMYRCASSSTSGGPNTGELFFGEGSRLTVL.

The chain links TRBV29-1 to TRBJ1-1, with a possible D match to TRBD1 (5 bases). Germline V lookup: CDR1 SQVTM, CDR2 ANQGSEA. The V end was cut by 5 bases, the J end by 7 bases, with 14 bases between. This CDR3 is 12 amino acids long. CDR3 residues: CSVLNWQGEAFF. CDR3 coding DNA: TGCAGCGTTCTCAACTGGCAGGGTGAAGCTTTCTTT.

This clone showed up just once. This chain joins TRBV15 and TRBJ1-1; TRBD1 might be the D (6 bases). Germline-derived CDR1 and CDR2 are LNHNV and YYDKDF (reference sequence). The V gene lost 0 bases and the J gene lost 1 base, with 9 bases spanning the gap. The CDR3 has 15 residues. Here the CDR3 reads CATSREKGQNTEAFF. DNA for the CDR3: TGTGCCACCAGCAGAGAGAAGGGACAGAACACTGAAGCTTTCTTT.

This chain uses TRBV10-3 with TRBJ2-1; D is ambiguous. The CDR3 length is 10 residues. Germline loops: CDR1 ENHRY, CDR2 SYGVKD. Trimming removed 6 bases from V and 3 bases from J, with 0 bases in between. CDR3 region: CAISYNEQFF. CDR3 coding DNA: TGTGCCATCAGCTACAATGAGCAGTTCTTC.

The gene calls are TRBV2 and TRBJ2-7; D gene unclear. CDR1 is SNHLY and CDR2 is FYNNEI in the germline V gene. The CDR3 sequence is 12 residues long. Trimming took off 5 bases at V and 6 bases at J, with 11 bases between the two ends. The CDR3, as DNA: TGTGCCAGCAGTCGTGTCATGGGCGAGCAGTACTTC. It codes for CASSRVMGEQYF.

The V call is TRBV6-5, the J call TRBJ2-7; D is undetermined. This CDR3 contains 15 residues. In germline, CDR1 is MNHEY, CDR2 SVGAGI. Trimming left V 4 bases short and J 0 bases short, with 13 bases between. CDR3 sequence (DNA): TGTGCCAGCAGTTCTAGGGCAGTAGGCTCCTACGAGCAGTACTTC. Translating it yields CASSSRAVGSYEQYF.

V gene TRBV6-5 combines with J gene TRBJ1-6, with 10 nucleotides matching TRBD1. The trim removed 5 bases at V and 16 bases at J, leaving 5 bases unmatched. The CDR3 sequence is 12 residues long. Germline V gene lookup returns CDR1 MNHEY and CDR2 SVGAGI. The CDR3 nucleotides read TGTGCCAGCAGTAGAGACAGGGGGCAGCTCCACTTT. Translated: CASSRDRGQLHF.

This clone has a single count. This sequence joins TRBV28 and TRBJ1-1; D gene uncertain. The CDR3 extends over 14 amino acids. Germline CDR1 is MDHEN and CDR2 is SYDVKM. V was trimmed by 0 bases and J by 7 bases, leaving 12 bases between them. In nucleotides, the CDR3 is TGTGCCAGCAGTTTATGGGGAGGGAACTATGAAGCTTTCTTT. Translating gives CASSLWGGNYEAFF.

The rearrangement uses TRBV27 and TRBJ1-6; D unresolved. This CDR3 contains 18 residues. Germline V lookup: CDR1 MNHEY, CDR2 SMNVEV (reference sequence). Trimming took 2 bases from V and 7 from J, leaving 21 bases between them. This chain's CDR3 is CASSLKNGADRRNSPLHF. CDR3 DNA sequence: TGTGCCAGCAGTTTAAAGAATGGAGCAGATAGAAGGAATTCACCCCTCCACTTT.

This clone is a singleton in its sample. This CDR3 reads CASSESTGAGNTIYF. In DNA, the CDR3 is TGCGCCAGCAGTGAGTCGACAGGGGCTGGAAACACCATATATTTT. The gene calls are TRBV10-2 and TRBJ1-3; 8 nucleotides line up with TRBD1. The germline V gene encodes CDR1 WSHSY and CDR2 SAAADI. The trim removed 0 bases at V and 2 bases at J, leaving 0 bases unmatched. This CDR3 has 15 amino acids.

The rearrangement uses TRBV27 and TRBJ1-4, with a weak D call TRBD1 (6 bases). Germline V gene data show CDR1 as MNHEY and CDR2 as SMNVEV (reference sequence). Trimming took off 6 bases at V and 6 bases at J, with 11 bases between the two ends. This CDR3 contains 13 residues. CDR3 nucleotide sequence: TGTGCCAGCAGGACAGGTTTATATGAAAAACTGTTTTTT. As protein: CASRTGLYEKLFF.

This clone occurred once. CDR3 bases: TGCGCCAGCAGCTTGACTAGCTCCCCCTACAATGAGCAGTTCTTC. Its protein is CASSLTSSPYNEQFF. The chain is built from TRBV5-1 and TRBJ2-1; the D gene is possibly TRBD2 (6 bases). The CDR3 spans 15 residues. Germline CDR1 reads SGHRS; CDR2 reads YFSETQ. V was trimmed by 1 base and J by 2 bases, leaving 10 bases between them.

CDR3 amino acids: CASSSHAGQGRNEQFF. The CDR3 coding sequence is TGTGCCAGCAGCTCCCATGCTGGACAGGGTAGGAATGAGCAGTTCTTC. This chain links TRBV6-6 with TRBJ2-1; 8 positions match TRBD1. The CDR3 runs 16 residues. Looked up from germline, CDR1 is MNHNY and CDR2 is SVGAGI (reference sequence). The V gene end was trimmed by 6 bases and the J gene end by 7 bases; junction bases not matched to a gene: 14.

The chain uses TRBV2 and TRBJ1-5, with a possible D match to TRBD1 (5 bases). The CDR3 consists of 15 residues. V lost 7 bases and J 4 bases, leaving 17 bases between the germline ends. CDR1 is SNHLY, CDR2 FYNNEI, per germline. The CDR3 bases are TGTGCCAGCAAATACCCATTGGGACCGAATCAGCCCCAGCATTTT. Translated: CASKYPLGPNQPQHF.

V gene TRBV5-5 combines with J gene TRBJ1-6; 7 bases agree with TRBD1. The CDR3 is made up of 15 amino acids. Germline trimming cut 0 bases from V and 7 bases from J; bases unmatched to any gene: 4. Looked up from germline, CDR1 is SGHKS and CDR2 is YYEKEE (reference sequence). CDR3 DNA sequence: TGTGCCAGCAGCTTGGGACAGGGAATCAATTCACCCCTCCACTTT. Its translation: CASSLGQGINSPLHF.

For the CDR3, the DNA is TGCAGCGTTGGCGGGGACACAGATACGCAGTATTTT. Translated, it gives CSVGGDTDTQYF. The chain is built from TRBV29-1 and TRBJ2-3, with D possibly being TRBD2 (6 bases). CDR1 SQVTM and CDR2 ANQGSEA come from the germline V gene. The CDR3 runs 12 residues. Trimming removed 4 bases from V and 2 bases from J, with 7 bases in between.

The V gene is TRBV4-1, the J gene TRBJ1-2, with D perhaps TRBD1 (5 bases). With 2 bases removed from V and 8 bases from J, the gap between germline ends came to 12 bases. Per the germline V gene, CDR1 is MGHRA and CDR2 is YSYEKL. The CDR3 has 13 residues. The CDR3 DNA reads TGCGCCAGCAGCCAAAGGCAGGGCGGCGGCTACACCTTC. Translating gives CASSQRQGGGYTF.

This chain links TRBV6-5 with TRBJ1-2; D is ambiguous. Germline loops: CDR1 MNHEY, CDR2 SVGAGI. This CDR3 comprises 14 residues. Trimming took 0 bases from V and 4 from J, leaving 9 bases between them. CDR3 DNA: TGTGCCAGCAGTTACTCCATCGCCTCCTATGGCTACACCTTC. Protein: CASSYSIASYGYTF.

With regard to this clone: A read error may produce the germline difference seen at one junction end. Other nucleotide sequences in the sample specify the same CDR3. This sequence joins TRBV29-1 and TRBJ2-1; the match to TRBD1 covers 7 bases. This CDR3 comprises 13 residues. Germline assignment: CDR1 SQVTM and CDR2 ANQGSEA. CDR3: CSVQSTGAREQFF. DNA for the CDR3: TGCAGCGTTCAAAGTACAGGGGCCAGGGAGCAATTCTTC.

The chain carries TRBV29-1 and TRBJ1-4; D call uncertain. The V and J ends lost 4 bases and 5 bases respectively, with 8 bases between them. The CDR3 sequence is 12 residues long. Germline assignment: CDR1 SQVTM and CDR2 ANQGSEA. The CDR3 DNA is TGCAGCGTTGTCGGACCAAATGAAAAACTGTTTTTT. Protein product: CSVVGPNEKLFF.